The 21 T cell receptor beta chains given below trace back to one sample, sequenced in a study of blood T cell repertoires in COVID-19. Sequencing was performed with immunoSEQ multiplex PCR; in TCRdb, only in-frame clones are kept and a portion is missing. The sample has about 150,000 clones, approximately 87% seen once; the top ten hold 8.5% to 9.5%. Specimen: peripheral blood. These TCRs come from a woman in her forties or fifties with active or convalescent COVID-19.

In this sample, this clone turned up once. The chain couples TRBV5-1 to TRBJ1-1, with D possibly being TRBD1 (6 bases). Germline loops: CDR1 SGHRS, CDR2 YFSETQ. Trimming took off 3 bases at V and 3 bases at J, with 12 bases between the two ends. The CDR3 totals 14 residues. The CDR3 loop is CASSYGDKDTEAFF. The CDR3 DNA follows: TGCGCCAGCAGCTATGGGGACAAGGACACTGAAGCTTTCTTT.

Comment on this clone: The sample holds other DNA sequences that translate to the same CDR3. The rearrangement uses TRBV14 and TRBJ1-6, with D perhaps TRBD1 (5 bases). V was cut by 0 bases and J by 10 bases, with 10 bases left in between. Germline V gene data show CDR1 as SGHDN and CDR2 as FVKESK. The CDR3 extends over 14 amino acids. CDR3 loop: CASSQDRGRSPLHF. The CDR3, as DNA: TGTGCCAGCAGCCAAGATAGGGGTCGGTCACCCCTCCACTTT.

The chain recombines TRBV3-1 (or the pseudogene TRBV3-2) with TRBJ2-7, with TRBD2 matching 13 bases. The trim removed 1 base at V and 4 bases at J, leaving 4 bases unmatched. CDR1 is LGHDT, CDR2 YNNKEL, per germline (reference sequence). CDR3 length: 16 amino acids. The DNA of the CDR3 is TGTGCCAGCAGCCAAGCCGGGACTAGCGGGAAATACGAGCAGTACTTC. Protein sequence: CASSQAGTSGKYEQYF.

This chain connects TRBV6-5 to TRBJ2-1; 9 bases agree with TRBD2. The trim removed 2 bases at V and 6 bases at J, leaving 8 bases unmatched. CDR1 and CDR2 from the germline V gene are MNHEY and SVGAGI. The CDR3 length is 16 residues. The CDR3 region has the DNA TGTGCCAGCAGTTACGAGGCAGGGACTAGCTCCAATGAGCAGTTCTTC. This sequence encodes CASSYEAGTSSNEQFF.

The J gene is TRBJ1-2, the V gene TRBV4-2, with 12 nucleotides matching TRBD1. Germline trimming cut 3 bases from V and 4 bases from J; bases unmatched to any gene: 15. The CDR3 consists of 19 residues. Germline CDR1 LGHNA, CDR2 YNFKEQ. This CDR3 is CASSHLGLGTGGVSYGYTF. For the CDR3, the DNA is TGTGCCAGCAGCCACCTGGGCCTCGGGACAGGGGGCGTAAGCTATGGCTACACCTTC.

This sequence joins TRBV7-9 and TRBJ1-6; 7 nucleotides agree with TRBD1. The CDR3 covers 15 residues. J lost 7 bases, V lost 5 bases, and 8 bases had no gene match. The germline CDR1 and CDR2 sequences are SEHNR and FQNEAQ (reference sequence). The CDR3 sequence is CASSPPTGNNSPLHF. DNA for the CDR3: TGTGCCAGCAGCCCCCCGACAGGGAACAATTCACCCCTCCACTTT.

The chain joins TRBV6-5 to TRBJ2-7, with a tentative D call TRBD1 (6 bases). The CDR3 covers 14 residues. From germline, CDR1 is MNHEY and CDR2 SVGAGI. The V gene lost 5 bases and the J gene lost 6 bases, with 17 bases spanning the gap. The CDR3 reads CASSKNQGIGEQYF. The CDR3 region has the DNA TGTGCCAGCAGTAAGAACCAGGGGATTGGCGAGCAGTACTTC.

This clone came up many times. This chain uses TRBV5-1 with TRBJ1-5, with a weak D call TRBD1 (5 bases). The CDR3 is 15 amino acids. The germline V and J ends were trimmed by 1 base and 0 bases, with 8 bases remaining between them. The germline V gene has CDR1 SGHRS and CDR2 YFSETQ. The CDR3 loop reads CASSLTGLSNQPQHF. The CDR3 DNA follows: TGCGCCAGCAGCTTGACAGGCCTTAGCAATCAGCCCCAGCATTTT.

The V and J genes are TRBV6-2 or TRBV6-3 and TRBJ1-2; D is perhaps TRBD1 (6 bases). The CDR3 runs to 14 residues. Germline-derived CDR1 and CDR2 are MNHEY and SVGEGT. V dropped 5 bases and J dropped 10 bases, with 20 bases sitting between them. The CDR3 coding sequence is TGTGCCAGCAGTCGACGGGACACGCAGTGGGTCTACACCTTC. It translates to CASSRRDTQWVYTF.

This rearrangement joins TRBV29-1 to TRBJ1-2; tentatively, D is TRBD1 (6 bases). The germline V gene has CDR1 SQVTM and CDR2 ANQGSEA. The V gene lost 3 bases and the J gene lost 7 bases, with 12 bases spanning the gap. The CDR3 is made up of 12 amino acids. As DNA, the CDR3 is TGCAGCGTTGAGGACAGAAATCGTGGCTACACCTTC. Translating gives CSVEDRNRGYTF.

The chain recombines TRBV5-1 with TRBJ1-1; perhaps TRBD1 as D (5 bases). V dropped 5 bases and J dropped 1 base, with 30 bases sitting between them. CDR3 length: 20 amino acids. The germline CDR1 and CDR2 sequences are SGHRS and YFSETQ. The CDR3 here is CASRGVLFGTPGRGNTEAFF. CDR3 sequence (DNA): TGCGCCAGCAGGGGGGTCCTCTTCGGGACGCCCGGGAGGGGGAACACTGAAGCTTTCTTT. The whole variable domain, remainder taken from reference TRBV5-1 and TRBJ1-1, is KAGVTQTPRYLIKTRGQQVTLSCSPISGHRSVSWYQQTPGQGLQFLFEYFSETQRNKGNFPGRFSGRQFSNSRSEMNVSTLELGDSALYLCASRGVLFGTPGRGNTEAFFGQGTRLTVV.

The rearrangement joins TRBV7-8 to TRBJ2-7, with 12 bases matching TRBD2. The germline V gene has CDR1 SGHVS and CDR2 FQNEAQ. J was trimmed by 5 bases and V by 3 bases; bases with no gene match: 8. The CDR3 is 16 amino acids. The CDR3 sequence: CASSLALAGGPHEQYF. DNA of the CDR3: TGTGCCAGCAGCTTGGCCCTAGCGGGAGGGCCCCACGAGCAGTACTTC. Based on the CDR3 plus reference TRBV7-8 and TRBJ2-7, the full variable domain is GAGVSQSPRYKVAKRGQDVALRCDPISGHVSLFWYQQALGQGPEFLTYFQNEAQLDKSGLPSDRFFAERPEGSVSTLKIQRTQQEDSAVYLCASSLALAGGPHEQYFGPGTRLTVT.

The genes are TRBV5-1 and TRBJ2-1; D is possibly TRBD2 (6 bases). Germline CDR1 is SGHRS and CDR2 is YFSETQ. CDR3 length: 16 amino acids. Trimming stripped 3 bases from V and 4 bases from J, with 17 bases between. CDR3: CASSYQVSGRYNEQFF. In DNA form, the CDR3 reads TGCGCCAGCAGCTACCAGGTTAGCGGCAGATACAATGAGCAGTTCTTC.

The chain employs TRBV14 and TRBJ1-1; 8 bases align to TRBD1. CDR1 SGHDN and CDR2 FVKESK come from the germline V gene. Trimming removed 4 bases from V and 6 bases from J; junction bases left unmatched: 7. The CDR3 loop spans 14 amino acids. The DNA for the CDR3 is TGTGCCAGCAGCCGTGGACAGGGCTGGGCTGAAGCTTTCTTT. It codes for CASSRGQGWAEAFF.

The chain uses TRBV30 and TRBJ1-2; no clear D gene. The V gene lost 4 bases and the J gene lost 5 bases, with 11 bases spanning the gap. CDR3 size: 12 residues. Germline V gene data show CDR1 as GTSNPN and CDR2 as SVGIG (reference sequence). CDR3 nucleotides: TGTGCCTGGATAGGAGGGAAGTATGGCTACACCTTC. This encodes CAWIGGKYGYTF.

The chain carries TRBV5-1 and TRBJ2-3, with 12 bases matching TRBD2. V shed 2 bases and J 5 bases; nucleotides not matched to a gene: 6. The CDR3 covers 16 residues. Looked up from germline, CDR1 is SGHRS and CDR2 is YFSETQ. The CDR3 here is CASSFRTSGALDTQYF. In DNA form, the CDR3 reads TGCGCCAGCAGCTTTAGGACTAGCGGGGCTCTAGATACGCAGTATTTT.

Comments on this clone: Within the sample, other DNA sequences also encode this same CDR3. The rearrangement uses TRBV6-1 and TRBJ2-7, with a tentative D call TRBD1 (6 bases). CDR3 length equals 14 residues. Germline CDR1 reads MNHNS; CDR2 reads SASEGT. V lost 2 bases and J lost 6, with 14 bases in between. This CDR3 reads CASSERSDRSEQYF. The CDR3 nucleotides are TGTGCCAGCAGTGAAAGATCGGACAGATCCGAGCAGTACTTC.

The J gene is TRBJ1-1, the V gene TRBV19; D is unresolved. The germline CDR1 and CDR2 sequences are LNHDA and SQIVND (reference sequence). The CDR3 covers 14 residues. Trimming removed 6 bases at V and 1 base at J, with 12 bases between. For the CDR3, the DNA is TGTGCCAGTAGACCAGGTCGAGAGAACACTGAAGCTTTCTTT. Its protein product is CASRPGRENTEAFF.

In DNA form, the CDR3 reads TGTGCCAGCAGTGGACTGAACACCGGGGAGCTGTTTTTT. Residues: CASSGLNTGELFF. J is TRBJ2-2 and V is TRBV2; D not certain. The CDR3 has 13 amino acids. Between the trimmed V and J ends, which lost 4 bases and 1 base, there was a span of 4 bases. In germline, CDR1 is SNHLY, CDR2 FYNNEI.

This chain uses TRBV5-1 with TRBJ1-5; TRBD1 is a possible D gene (5 bases). The germline gives CDR1 SGHRS, CDR2 YFSETQ. Trimming cost V 4 bases and J 3 bases, with 14 bases left between them. There are 15 residues in the CDR3. The CDR3 spells CASSPDIYPNQPQHF. The CDR3 DNA reads TGCGCCAGCAGCCCGGACATTTACCCCAATCAGCCCCAGCATTTT.

In regard to this clone: The sample holds other DNA sequences that translate to the same CDR3. The V call is TRBV3-1 (or the pseudogene TRBV3-2), the J call TRBJ1-2; D ambiguous. Germline loops: CDR1 LGHDT, CDR2 YNNKEL (reference sequence). Trimming removed 4 bases at V and 5 bases at J, with 11 bases between. The CDR3 has 13 residues. CDR3 region: CASSPTKDYGYTF. In nucleotides, the CDR3 is TGTGCCAGCAGCCCGACTAAGGATTATGGCTACACCTTC.